This T cell receptor (beta chain) was documented in a study of blood T cells in healthy people across ages. V lost 6 bases, J lost 0 bases, and 14 bases stayed unmatched. There are 18 residues in the CDR3. Germline V gives CDR1 DFQATT, CDR2 SNEGSKA (reference sequence). Using a J-beta primer mix together with a sample-barcoded 5' primer, a second PCR was run for about 6 to 12 cycles. TCRdb itself ran the 5' RACE reads through MiXCR, one entry per CDR3 protein. The sample records about 1.8 million distinct CDR3 sequences, 40% to 55% being singletons. The V gene is TRBV20-1, the J gene TRBJ2-4; 10 positions agree with TRBD2. This clonotype was obtained from a woman aged 40 to 49 in good health. Source material: blood. CDR3 sequence reads: CSASGRGLAGVAKNIQYF. Written as DNA, the CDR3 is TGCAGTGCATCTGGACGGGGCCTAGCGGGGGTAGCCAAAAACATTCAGTACTTC.